This is a list of T cell receptor beta chains from one sample in a study of response to subunit inactivated influenza vaccine. TCRdb used MiXCR to reprocess the RT-PCR reads, holding one entry per CDR3 protein. The sample has around 200,000 distinct CDR3 sequences, 7.5% to 10% seen once. The sample in question was non-naive T cells sorted from PBMCs, obtained on the day of vaccination. The receptors originated from a man in his fifties who received an inactivated influenza vaccine. The CDR3 runs from the conserved cysteine through the conserved F or W. Each record gives: J gene, D gene, V gene, clone size, CDR3 protein, CDR3 DNA. A D gene is named only where the DNA matches it firmly. Clone size is shown for a subset of rows, as once, few, many or a class of expanded clone.

TRBJ2-7,-,TRBV7-8,many,CASSLVVGKNYEQYF,TGTGCCAGCAGCTTAGTGGTAGGGAAAAACTACGAGCAGTACTTC
TRBJ2-1,-,TRBV21-1,many,CASSFPGGRSNEQFF,TGTGCCAGCAGCTTTCCGGGGGGGCGTTCTAATGAGCAGTTCTTC
TRBJ2-1,TRBD1,TRBV29-1,-,CSVVGTGKGREQFF,TGCAGCGTTGTAGGGACAGGGAAAGGGAGGGAGCAGTTCTTC
TRBJ2-2,TRBD2,TRBV7-6,few,CASSLWAGLAGLNTGELFF,TGTGCCAGCAGCTTATGGGCGGGACTAGCGGGACTGAACACCGGGGAGCTGTTTTTT
TRBJ2-7,-,TRBV14,-,CASSQAQGNYEQYF,TGTGCCAGCAGCCAAGCCCAGGGGAACTACGAGCAGTACTTC
TRBJ2-1,TRBD1,TRBV20-1,few,CSASPTGELNEQFF,TGCAGTGCTAGTCCTACAGGGGAGCTCAATGAGCAGTTCTTC
TRBJ2-5,TRBD2,TRBV20-1,-,CSAVGTSGTAETQYF,TGCAGTGCTGTCGGGACTAGCGGGACGGCGGAGACCCAGTACTTC
TRBJ2-7,-,TRBV7-9,-,CASSLRGTFYEQYF,TGTGCCAGCAGCCTCCGCGGAACATTCTACGAGCAGTACTTC
TRBJ2-7,TRBD1,TRBV20-1,few,CSAGGTGSSYEQYF,TGCAGTGCTGGAGGGACAGGGAGCTCCTACGAGCAGTACTTC
TRBJ2-7,TRBD2,TRBV27,many,CASSPGTSGTSYEQYF,TGTGCCAGCAGTCCTGGGACTAGCGGGACTTCCTACGAGCAGTACTTC
TRBJ2-7,TRBD1,TRBV5-6,-,CASSKTGGAAYEQYF,TGTGCCAGCAGTAAGACAGGGGGCGCCGCCTACGAGCAGTACTTC
TRBJ1-1,-,TRBV20-1,few,CSARPLEQGYTEAFF,TGCAGTGCTAGACCCCTCGAACAGGGCTACACTGAAGCTTTCTTT
TRBJ2-5,-,TRBV4-1,many,CASSHPDLLGETQYF,TGCGCCAGCAGCCATCCCGACCTGCTAGGAGAGACCCAGTACTTC
TRBJ2-6,-,TRBV7-6,few,CASSHNSGANVLTF,TGTGCCAGCAGCCACAACTCTGGGGCCAACGTCCTGACTTTC
TRBJ2-1,-,TRBV5-5,many,CASSETGPFFLDEQFF,TGTGCCAGCAGCGAAACAGGGCCCTTCTTTTTGGATGAGCAGTTCTTC
TRBJ2-2,-,TRBV5-1,many,CASSPRQGTNTGELFF,TGCGCCAGCAGCCCAAGGCAGGGAACGAACACCGGGGAGCTGTTTTTT
TRBJ1-1,-,TRBV3-1,few,CASSLLGRDTEAFF,TGTGCCAGCAGCCTTCTTGGCAGGGACACTGAAGCTTTCTTT
TRBJ2-2,-,TRBV30,-,CAWSVVGGELFF,TGTGCCTGGAGTGTAGTTGGCGGGGAGCTGTTTTTT
TRBJ1-5,TRBD1,TRBV10-3,many,CAISESTRQGAYQPQHF,TGTGCCATCAGTGAGTCGACTCGACAGGGGGCTTATCAGCCCCAGCATTTT
TRBJ2-5,-,TRBV10-3,many,CAISEGRVTPDFQETQYF,TGTGCCATCAGTGAGGGGCGGGTGACACCCGATTTCCAAGAGACCCAGTACTTC
TRBJ1-6,-,TRBV5-1,many,CASSFIRDANSPLHF,TGCGCCAGCAGCTTCATACGGGACGCTAATTCACCCCTCCACTTT
TRBJ1-2,-,TRBV6-5,few,CASSYSRQLYGYTF,TGTGCCAGCAGTTACTCGAGACAGCTATATGGCTACACCTTC
TRBJ2-5,-,TRBV5-1,many,CASSLDRVQETQYF,TGCGCCAGCAGTTTAGACAGAGTCCAAGAGACCCAGTACTTC
TRBJ1-1,-,TRBV6-1,-,CASSEFKGRAAAFF,TGTGCCAGCAGTGAATTTAAGGGACGGGCGGCAGCTTTCTTT
TRBJ2-7,-,TRBV14,many,CASSQSSEQYF,TGTGCCAGCAGCCAATCCTCCGAGCAGTACTTC
TRBJ2-6,-,TRBV14,-,CASSLDYWAGANVLTF,TGTGCCAGCAGCCTTGATTATTGGGCTGGGGCCAACGTCCTGACTTTC
TRBJ2-2,TRBD2,TRBV20-1,many,CSARDLLAGGYTGELFF,TGCAGTGCTAGAGACCTCTTGGCGGGAGGTTACACCGGGGAGCTGTTTTTT
TRBJ1-1,-,TRBV7-2,-,CASSPQGPPTEAFF,TGTGCCAGCAGCCCGCAGGGACCCCCTACTGAAGCTTTCTTT
TRBJ2-5,TRBD2,TRBV5-4,-,CASSTGLAQMGETQYF,TGTGCCAGCAGCACCGGACTAGCGCAAATGGGAGAGACCCAGTACTTC
TRBJ2-1,TRBD2,TRBV7-2,many,CASSFGTSGSFNEQFF,TGTGCCAGCAGCTTTGGGACTAGCGGGAGTTTCAATGAGCAGTTCTTC
TRBJ2-7,TRBD1,TRBV9,-,CASSKGQGSFTYEQYF,TGTGCCAGCAGCAAAGGACAGGGGTCCTTTACCTACGAGCAGTACTTC
TRBJ2-7,-,TRBV12-3/TRBV12-4,many,CASSLGRARYEQYF,TGTGCCAGCAGCCTCGGACGGGCAAGGTACGAGCAGTACTTC
TRBJ2-7,-,TRBV6-6,-,CASSPQDYEQYF,TGTGCCAGCAGCCCACAGGACTACGAGCAGTACTTC
TRBJ2-7,TRBD2,TRBV27,few,CASSLGEGPYEQYF,TGTGCCAGCAGTTTGGGGGAGGGGCCCTACGAGCAGTACTTC
TRBJ2-5,-,TRBV12-3/TRBV12-4,-,CASSLALRKKETQYF,TGTGCCAGCAGTTTAGCGTTAAGAAAGAAAGAGACCCAGTACTTC
TRBJ2-7,TRBD2,TRBV5-6,-,CASSPGLAGEREQYF,TGTGCCAGCAGCCCCGGGCTAGCGGGAGAAAGAGAGCAGTACTTC
TRBJ1-3,-,TRBV5-5,many,CASSLEGVYGNTIYF,TGTGCCAGCAGCTTGGAGGGTGTCTATGGAAACACCATATATTTT
TRBJ1-1,TRBD1,TRBV7-6,many,CASSLETGSGEAFF,TGTGCCAGCAGCTTGGAGACAGGGTCGGGTGAAGCTTTCTTT
TRBJ1-2,-,TRBV28,few,CASSFWMVNYGYTF,TGTGCCAGCAGTTTCTGGATGGTAAACTATGGCTACACCTTC
TRBJ1-1,-,TRBV6-1,-,CASSGQLDTEAFF,TGTGCCAGCAGTGGACAATTGGACACTGAAGCTTTCTTT
TRBJ1-4,-,TRBV27,few,CASRLQGFNEKLFF,TGTGCCAGCAGGTTACAGGGTTTTAATGAAAAACTGTTTTTT
TRBJ2-7,-,TRBV6-2/TRBV6-3,few,CASSYPGTNYEQYF,TGTGCCAGCAGTTACCCCGGGACAAACTACGAGCAGTACTTC